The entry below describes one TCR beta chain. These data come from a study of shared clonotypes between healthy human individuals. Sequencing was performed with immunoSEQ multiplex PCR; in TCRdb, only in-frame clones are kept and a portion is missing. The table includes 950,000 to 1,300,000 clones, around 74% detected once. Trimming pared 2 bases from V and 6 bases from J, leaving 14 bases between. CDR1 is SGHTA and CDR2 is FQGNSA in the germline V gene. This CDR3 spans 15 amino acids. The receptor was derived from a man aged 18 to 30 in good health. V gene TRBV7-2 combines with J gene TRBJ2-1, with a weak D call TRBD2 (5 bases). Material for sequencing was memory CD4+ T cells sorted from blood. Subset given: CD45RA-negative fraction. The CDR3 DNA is TGTGCCAGCAGCTTAAGTAAGGCGGGCCGCAATGAGCAGTTCTTC. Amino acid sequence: CASSLSKAGRNEQFF. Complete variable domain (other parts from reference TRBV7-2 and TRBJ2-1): GAGVSQSPSNKVTEKGKDVELRCDPISGHTALYWYRQSLGQGLEFLIYFQGNSAPDKSGLPSDRFSAERTGGSVSTLTIQRTQQEDSAVYLCASSLSKAGRNEQFFGPGTRLTVL.